This T cell receptor beta chain was identified in a study of T cells in Graves' hyperthyroidism and ophthalmopathy. Germline CDR1 DFQATT, CDR2 SNEGSKA (reference sequence). CDR3 size: 13 residues. V was trimmed by 0 bases and J by 0 bases, leaving 5 bases between them. Patients were excluded because of uncontrolled infection, other autoimmune disease, pregnancy or lactation. The CDR3 regions of TCR beta were amplified from RNA transcripts. Carried out on the TCR CDR3, a first-round RT-PCR used the HTBI primer set. TCRdb fed the multiplex PCR reads into MiXCR, producing one record per CDR3 protein. The sample shows more than 350,000 distinct CDR3 sequences, about 15% of them seen only once.

Sequences were obtained from blood. The chain uses TRBV20-1 and TRBJ1-2; no definite D call. This receptor was identified in a woman aged 25 to 45 with Graves' hyperthyroidism. CDR3 residues: CSAREGTNYGYTF. The DNA for the CDR3 is TGCAGTGCTAGAGAAGGAACTAACTATGGCTACACCTTC.